These 3 T cell receptor beta chains were sequenced from one sample in a study of blood T cell repertoires in COVID-19. This table comes from immunoSEQ multiplex PCR, and its TCRdb copy is limited to in-frame clones, with some not included. The sample carries some 460,000 clones, around 90% recorded once. The sample taken for sequencing was PBMCs or T cells enriched from blood (not recorded which). These TCRs come from a woman aged 18-30 years who had recovered from COVID-19.

This sequence joins TRBV7-9 and TRBJ1-6; D is unresolved. The CDR3 runs 15 residues. V was cut by 4 bases and J by 6 bases, with 13 bases left in between. Germline-derived CDR1 and CDR2 are SEHNR and FQNEAQ (reference sequence). DNA for the CDR3: TGTGCCAGCAGCTCCGCGAGGGAGGGTAATTCACCCCTCCACTTT. Encoded protein: CASSSAREGNSPLHF.

The genes are TRBV5-1 and TRBJ2-7; the D gene is possibly TRBD1 (6 bases). The V end lost 4 bases, the J end lost 1 base, and 12 bases lay between the germline ends. The CDR3 runs 14 residues. Germline values: CDR1 SGHRS, CDR2 YFSETQ. The CDR3 reads CASSLYRVSYEQYF. The CDR3 DNA follows: TGCGCCAGCAGCCTATACAGGGTTTCCTACGAGCAGTACTTC.

This sequence joins TRBV7-9 and TRBJ1-2; D unresolved. Deletions cut 6 bases from V and 4 bases from J, with 24 bases between. The length of the CDR3 is 17 residues. Per the germline V gene, CDR1 is SEHNR and CDR2 is FQNEAQ (reference sequence). The DNA for the CDR3 is TGTGCCAGCAGTCCGGGGAGAACAGTAACCTCTGGCTATGGCTACACCTTC. Amino acid sequence: CASSPGRTVTSGYGYTF.